The rows below give T cell receptor beta chains drawn from one sample of a study of T cell repertoires in cytomegalovirus infection. Their recognized antigens are unknown. MiXCR was run by TCRdb on the reads, yielding one entry per CDR3 protein. In the table there are some 350,000 distinct CDR3 sequences, under 35% of which are singletons. The sample was cultured PBMCs, taken from culture after CMV antigen stimulation. These receptors all come from a human donor in good health (CMV status not recorded). Some clones in this sample may be carry-over from other donors' samples. CDR3s include the opening cysteine and the closing phenylalanine or tryptophan. D genes are given only for firm matches. The size field is filled for only some rows; it gives once, few, many or a size class.

len	abundance	v_gene	j_gene	d_gene	CDR3aa	CDR3nt
13	-	TRBV28	TRBJ2-7	-	CASSFGAFYEQYF	TGTGCCAGCAGTTTCGGCGCTTTCTACGAGCAGTACTTC
14	many	TRBV20-1	TRBJ2-5	-	CSARPHTSQETQYF	TGCAGTGCTAGGCCCCACACTAGCCAAGAGACCCAGTACTTC
16	few	TRBV12-3/TRBV12-4	TRBJ2-7	TRBD1	CASSGGAGGVSYEQYF	TGTGCCAGCAGCGGTGGGGCAGGGGGAGTTTCCTACGAGCAGTACTTC
15	-	TRBV5-4	TRBJ2-5	-	CASSLAGGPKQTQYF	TGTGCCAGCAGCTTGGCCGGGGGACCCAAACAGACCCAGTACTTC
21	once	TRBV7-9	TRBJ2-6	TRBD1	CASSLAVALGTGGTGANVLTF	TGTGCCAGCAGCTTAGCGGTGGCCTTGGGGACAGGGGGTACTGGGGCCAACGTCCTGACTTTC
16	-	TRBV7-2	TRBJ2-7	TRBD1	CASSLAASGTVYEQYF	TGTGCCAGCAGCTTAGCGGCGTCTGGGACAGTCTACGAGCAGTACTTC
15	few	TRBV6-1	TRBJ1-5	-	CACHQAGILNQPQHF	TGTGCCTGCCACCAAGCCGGGATCCTCAATCAGCCCCAGCATTTT
11	-	TRBV5-6	TRBJ1-5	-	CASSFRDTVDF	TGTGCCAGCAGCTTCCGGGACACCGTGGATTTT
14	-	TRBV7-9	TRBJ2-7	-	CASSSRDVAYEQYF	TGTGCCAGCAGCTCGCGGGACGTCGCCTACGAGCAGTACTTC
13	-	TRBV2	TRBJ1-1	-	CASSLAGLTEAFF	TGTGCCAGCAGTCTTGCGGGGCTGACTGAAGCTTTCTTT
14	many	TRBV7-2	TRBJ2-1	-	CASSSLTRRMEQFF	TGTGCCAGCAGCTCCTTAACTAGACGGATGGAGCAGTTCTTC
21	-	TRBV7-8	TRBJ2-2	TRBD2	CASSLASTSLGLAGVTGELFF	TGTGCCAGCAGCTTAGCGTCGACATCCTTGGGACTAGCGGGAGTCACCGGGGAGCTGTTTTTT
13	few	TRBV27	TRBJ1-3	-	CASRGLSGNTIYF	TGTGCCAGCAGAGGACTCTCTGGAAACACCATATATTTT
16	-	TRBV9	TRBJ2-1	-	CASSVMYGSSYNEQFF	TGTGCCAGCAGCGTGATGTATGGGAGTTCCTACAATGAGCAGTTCTTC
13	-	TRBV19	TRBJ1-5	-	CASSHRELQPQHF	TGTGCCAGTAGTCATCGCGAACTTCAGCCCCAGCATTTT
16	few	TRBV7-9	TRBJ1-3	-	CASSLSRTSSGNTIYF	TGTGCCAGCAGCTTATCCAGGACTAGCTCTGGAAACACCATATATTTT
15	-	TRBV24-1	TRBJ2-1	-	CATSDFGVGYNEQFF	TGTGCCACCAGTGATTTCGGGGTCGGATACAATGAGCAGTTCTTC
13	-	TRBV7-9	TRBJ2-1	-	CASSPSGANEQFF	TGTGCCAGCAGCCCTTCGGGGGCCAATGAGCAGTTCTTC
14	-	TRBV4-2	TRBJ2-3	-	CASSQGASTDTQYF	TGTGCCAGCAGCCAAGGGGCTAGCACAGATACGCAGTATTTT
15	-	TRBV6-5	TRBJ1-1	-	CASSSGRGRDTEAFF	TGTGCCAGCAGTAGCGGGAGGGGCAGGGACACTGAAGCTTTCTTT
15	-	TRBV3-1	TRBJ2-1	TRBD2	CASSPRERGYNEQFF	TGTGCCAGCAGCCCCCGGGAGCGGGGGTACAATGAGCAGTTCTTC
14	-	TRBV9	TRBJ1-2	-	CASRDITREHGYTF	TGTGCCAGCAGAGATATCACTCGAGAGCATGGCTACACCTTC
13	-	TRBV7-2	TRBJ1-1	-	CASSLLRRSEAFF	TGTGCCAGCAGCCTATTGCGGAGATCTGAAGCTTTCTTT
14	many	TRBV7-2	TRBJ2-3	TRBD2	CASSPTLATDTQYF	TGTGCCAGCAGCCCGACACTAGCGACAGATACGCAGTATTTT
14	-	TRBV5-1	TRBJ2-7	-	CASSLVSNTYEQYF	TGCGCCAGCAGCTTAGTCAGTAACACCTACGAGCAGTACTTC
12	few	TRBV29-1	TRBJ1-2	-	CSVGTSLYGYTF	TGCAGCGTTGGGACAAGTCTCTATGGCTACACCTTC
14	-	TRBV20-1	TRBJ2-1	TRBD1	CSADRQGLYNEQFF	TGCAGTGCTGATAGACAGGGCCTCTACAATGAGCAGTTCTTC
12	-	TRBV5-4	TRBJ2-1	-	CASSLGGAEQFF	TGTGCCAGCAGCTTGGGGGGTGCTGAGCAGTTCTTC
17	-	TRBV20-1	TRBJ2-3	-	CSARAPSTGTSTDTQYF	TGCAGTGCTAGAGCTCCCTCAACTGGGACTAGCACAGATACGCAGTATTTT
17	few	TRBV6-2/TRBV6-3	TRBJ2-5	TRBD2	CASSSGTSGRYQETQYF	TGTGCCAGCAGCTCCGGGACTAGCGGGAGGTACCAAGAGACCCAGTACTTC
14	few	TRBV6-1	TRBJ1-5	TRBD1	CASRDREGNQPQHF	TGTGCCAGCCGGGACAGGGAAGGCAATCAGCCCCAGCATTTT
16	-	TRBV6-5	TRBJ2-2	TRBD2	CASSAFRTRDTGELFF	TGTGCCAGCAGTGCGTTCCGGACTAGAGACACCGGGGAGCTGTTTTTT
15	many	TRBV7-2	TRBJ1-1	-	CASSLVWGRGTEAFF	TGTGCCAGCAGCTTAGTGTGGGGGAGGGGCACTGAAGCTTTCTTT
11	few	TRBV6-5	TRBJ2-7	-	CAGGTPYEQYF	TGTGCCGGAGGGACTCCCTACGAGCAGTACTTC
14	once	TRBV10-3	TRBJ1-5	-	CAIATHDSNQPQHF	TGTGCCATCGCGACTCACGATAGCAATCAGCCCCAGCATTTT
14	-	TRBV25-1	TRBJ1-2	-	CASSSPRDYHGYTF	TGTGCCAGCAGTAGCCCCAGGGACTACCATGGCTACACCTTC
14	many	TRBV12-3/TRBV12-4	TRBJ1-1	-	CASSHNRVNTEAFF	TGTGCCAGCAGCCATAACAGGGTGAACACTGAAGCTTTCTTT
15	few	TRBV28	TRBJ2-7	-	CASSSGGGTVYEQYF	TGTGCCAGCAGCTCCGGCGGAGGGACAGTCTACGAGCAGTACTTC
13	-	TRBV5-3	TRBJ2-1	-	CASSLTKYNEQFF	TGTGCCAGCAGCTTGACAAAATACAATGAGCAGTTCTTC
15	many	TRBV6-1	TRBJ1-1	-	CASSDGQSGGTEAFF	TGTGCCAGCAGTGACGGACAGTCCGGGGGGACTGAAGCTTTCTTT
15	-	TRBV7-2	TRBJ2-1	TRBD2	CASSVTSGRGNEQFF	TGTGCCAGCAGCGTTACTAGCGGGAGAGGCAATGAGCAGTTCTTC
15	-	TRBV19	TRBJ2-1	-	CASSTTSRANNEQFF	TGTGCCAGTAGTACGACTTCCCGGGCCAACAATGAGCAGTTCTTC
15	-	TRBV6-1	TRBJ2-1	TRBD2	CASSEQAGRYNEQFF	TGTGCCAGCAGTGAGCAAGCGGGGAGGTACAATGAGCAGTTCTTC
17	few	TRBV5-4	TRBJ2-3	TRBD2	CASSRGTSGSSTDTQYF	TGTGCCAGCAGTCGCGGGACTAGCGGGAGTAGCACAGATACGCAGTATTTT
14	many	TRBV27	TRBJ1-1	TRBD1	CASSLTGLSTEAFF	TGTGCCAGCAGTTTGACAGGGCTGAGCACTGAAGCTTTCTTT